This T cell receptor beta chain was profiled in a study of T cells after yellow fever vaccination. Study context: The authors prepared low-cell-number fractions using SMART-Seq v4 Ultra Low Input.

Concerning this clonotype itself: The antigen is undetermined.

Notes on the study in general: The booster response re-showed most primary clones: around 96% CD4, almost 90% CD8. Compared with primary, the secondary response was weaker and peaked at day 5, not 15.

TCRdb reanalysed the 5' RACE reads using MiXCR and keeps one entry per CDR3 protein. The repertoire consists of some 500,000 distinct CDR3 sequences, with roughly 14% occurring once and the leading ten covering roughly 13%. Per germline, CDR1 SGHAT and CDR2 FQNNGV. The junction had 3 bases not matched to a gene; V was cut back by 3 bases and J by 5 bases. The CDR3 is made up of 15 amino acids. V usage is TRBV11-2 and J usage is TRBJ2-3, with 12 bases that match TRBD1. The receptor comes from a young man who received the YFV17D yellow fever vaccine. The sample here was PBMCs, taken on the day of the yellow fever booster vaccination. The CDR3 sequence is CASSFGTGGLDTQYF. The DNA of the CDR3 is TGTGCCAGCAGCTTCGGGACAGGGGGCCTAGATACGCAGTATTTT. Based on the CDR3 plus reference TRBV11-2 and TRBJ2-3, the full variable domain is EAGVAQSPRYKIIEKRQSVAFWCNPISGHATLYWYQQILGQGPKLLIQFQNNGVVDDSQLPKDRFSAERLKGVDSTLKIQPAKLEDSAVYLCASSFGTGGLDTQYFGPGTRLTVL.